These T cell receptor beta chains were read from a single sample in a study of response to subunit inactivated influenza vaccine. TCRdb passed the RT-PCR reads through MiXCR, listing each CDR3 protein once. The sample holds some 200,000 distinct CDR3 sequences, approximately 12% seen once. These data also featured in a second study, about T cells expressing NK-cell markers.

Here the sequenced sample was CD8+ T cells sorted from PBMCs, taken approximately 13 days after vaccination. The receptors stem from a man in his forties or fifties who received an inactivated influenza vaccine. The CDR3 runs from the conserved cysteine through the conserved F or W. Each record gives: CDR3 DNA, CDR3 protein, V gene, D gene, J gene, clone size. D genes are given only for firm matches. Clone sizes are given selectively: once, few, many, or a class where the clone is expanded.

CDR3nt: TGTGCCAGCAGTGAATTATTCATTAACTACGAGCAGTACTTC
CDR3aa: CASSELFINYEQYF
v_gene: TRBV6-1
d_gene: .
j_gene: TRBJ2-7
abundance: many

CDR3nt: TGTGCCACACCCCCCGGGACTAGCGGGGGGGGTAATGAGCAGTTCTTC
CDR3aa: CATPPGTSGGGNEQFF
v_gene: TRBV2
d_gene: TRBD2
j_gene: TRBJ2-1
abundance: few

CDR3nt: TGTGCCAGCAGTTTGATAAGTAATGAAAAACTGTTTTTT
CDR3aa: CASSLISNEKLFF
v_gene: TRBV28
d_gene: .
j_gene: TRBJ1-4
abundance: .

CDR3nt: TGTGCCAGCAGTACCGGAGGGATTCAAGAGACCCAGTACTTC
CDR3aa: CASSTGGIQETQYF
v_gene: TRBV12-3/TRBV12-4
d_gene: .
j_gene: TRBJ2-5
abundance: many

CDR3nt: TGCGCCAGCAGCCATGGGAGCGAGGGGATCAATGAGCAGTTCTTC
CDR3aa: CASSHGSEGINEQFF
v_gene: TRBV4-1
d_gene: .
j_gene: TRBJ2-1
abundance: few

CDR3nt: TGTGCCAGCAGCCCTGGGGGGAGGGCCGCAGATACGCAGTATTTT
CDR3aa: CASSPGGRAADTQYF
v_gene: TRBV12-3/TRBV12-4
d_gene: TRBD2
j_gene: TRBJ2-3
abundance: .

CDR3nt: TGTGCCAGCAAAGGGGGCGAGCAGTACTTC
CDR3aa: CASKGGEQYF
v_gene: TRBV28
d_gene: .
j_gene: TRBJ2-7
abundance: many

CDR3nt: TGCGCCAGCAGCCAAGATTTGCGGGGGGGCATCAATGAGCAGTTCTTC
CDR3aa: CASSQDLRGGINEQFF
v_gene: TRBV4-3
d_gene: TRBD2
j_gene: TRBJ2-1
abundance: few

CDR3nt: TGTGCGGGGTATCATGGCAATGAGCAGTTCTTC
CDR3aa: CAGYHGNEQFF
v_gene: TRBV7-9
d_gene: .
j_gene: TRBJ2-1
abundance: .

CDR3nt: TGTGCCAGCAGCTTGGGGGGGGCGCGTGAGACCCAGTACTTC
CDR3aa: CASSLGGARETQYF
v_gene: TRBV5-6
d_gene: .
j_gene: TRBJ2-5
abundance: few

CDR3nt: TGTGCCAGCAGCCAAGGGACTTCTCCCTCCTACGAGCAGTACTTC
CDR3aa: CASSQGTSPSYEQYF
v_gene: TRBV3-1
d_gene: .
j_gene: TRBJ2-7
abundance: .

CDR3nt: TGTGCCAGCAGTTACAGCGGGAGGCCTCTGAGGAATGAGCAGTTCTTC
CDR3aa: CASSYSGRPLRNEQFF
v_gene: TRBV6-5
d_gene: TRBD2
j_gene: TRBJ2-1
abundance: few

CDR3nt: TGTGCCAGCAGCGGAGGACAGGGGGGTAGCACGCAGTATTTT
CDR3aa: CASSGGQGGSTQYF
v_gene: TRBV9
d_gene: TRBD1
j_gene: TRBJ2-3
abundance: few

CDR3nt: TGTGCCAGAAACCCACTTTTAAGGGGGAGAGGCTACGAGCAGTACTTC
CDR3aa: CARNPLLRGRGYEQYF
v_gene: TRBV25-1
d_gene: .
j_gene: TRBJ2-7
abundance: .

CDR3nt: TGTGCCAGCAGTTGGGACGGGGACTATGGCTACACCTTC
CDR3aa: CASSWDGDYGYTF
v_gene: TRBV28
d_gene: .
j_gene: TRBJ1-2
abundance: many

CDR3nt: TGTGCCAGCAGGAAAGGGGGCGCGTACACTGAAGCTTTCTTT
CDR3aa: CASRKGGAYTEAFF
v_gene: TRBV25-1
d_gene: TRBD1
j_gene: TRBJ1-1
abundance: .

CDR3nt: TGCGCCAGCAGAACGATCGACCCGGTGGGCTACAATGAGCAGTTCTTC
CDR3aa: CASRTIDPVGYNEQFF
v_gene: TRBV5-1
d_gene: .
j_gene: TRBJ2-1
abundance: .

CDR3nt: TGTGCCAGCAGTTTAGGGGCAGGGGGCGAGACCCAGTACTTC
CDR3aa: CASSLGAGGETQYF
v_gene: TRBV27
d_gene: TRBD1
j_gene: TRBJ2-5
abundance: few

CDR3nt: TGTGCCACCAGTGAGGTTGACCTTAACTATGGCTACACCTTC
CDR3aa: CATSEVDLNYGYTF
v_gene: TRBV24-1
d_gene: .
j_gene: TRBJ1-2
abundance: .

CDR3nt: TGTGCCAGCAGTCACGGGACTAGCGGGAGGAGATCAGATGAGCAGTTCTTC
CDR3aa: CASSHGTSGRRSDEQFF
v_gene: TRBV6-5
d_gene: TRBD2
j_gene: TRBJ2-1
abundance: .

CDR3nt: TGCGCCAGCCTTTACGGCTACGAGCAGTACTTC
CDR3aa: CASLYGYEQYF
v_gene: TRBV10-2
d_gene: .
j_gene: TRBJ2-7
abundance: .

CDR3nt: TGCGCCAGCAGCTTTTACGGGGACGCCCCCAATGAGCAGTTCTTC
CDR3aa: CASSFYGDAPNEQFF
v_gene: TRBV5-1
d_gene: .
j_gene: TRBJ2-1
abundance: few

CDR3nt: TGTGTCAGCAGCCCCGGGACAGAGGGTTATACGCAGTATTTT
CDR3aa: CVSSPGTEGYTQYF
v_gene: TRBV6-1
d_gene: TRBD1
j_gene: TRBJ2-3
abundance: .

CDR3nt: TGTGCCAGCAGCCAAGAATGGGGCGGGAGCTCCTACGAGCAGTACTTC
CDR3aa: CASSQEWGGSSYEQYF
v_gene: TRBV4-2
d_gene: TRBD2
j_gene: TRBJ2-7
abundance: many

CDR3nt: TGTGCCAGCAGCAGGTTCCCCTTCTCCTACGAGCAGTACTTC
CDR3aa: CASSRFPFSYEQYF
v_gene: TRBV25-1
d_gene: .
j_gene: TRBJ2-7
abundance: few

CDR3nt: TGTGCCAGCAGCTTTCAGCGGGAGAGGTCGAATGAGCAGTTCTTC
CDR3aa: CASSFQRERSNEQFF
v_gene: TRBV7-9
d_gene: TRBD2
j_gene: TRBJ2-1
abundance: .

CDR3nt: TGTGCCAGCAGTTACGATATCTCCTACGAGCAGTACTTC
CDR3aa: CASSYDISYEQYF
v_gene: TRBV6-2/TRBV6-3
d_gene: .
j_gene: TRBJ2-7
abundance: many

CDR3nt: TGTGCCAGCAGCTTGGCAGTGAACAATGAGCAGTTCTTC
CDR3aa: CASSLAVNNEQFF
v_gene: TRBV5-6
d_gene: .
j_gene: TRBJ2-1
abundance: .

CDR3nt: TGTGCCACCAGCAGAGATAAGAGTTTACCCTACAATGAGCAGTTCTTC
CDR3aa: CATSRDKSLPYNEQFF
v_gene: TRBV15
d_gene: .
j_gene: TRBJ2-1
abundance: few

CDR3nt: TGCAGTGCTAGTACTTGGGGTACGAACACTGAAGCTTTCTTT
CDR3aa: CSASTWGTNTEAFF
v_gene: TRBV20-1
d_gene: .
j_gene: TRBJ1-1
abundance: many

CDR3nt: TGCAGTGCTAGAGAGCGACGGACAGGGAGCTCCTACGAGCAGTACTTC
CDR3aa: CSARERRTGSSYEQYF
v_gene: TRBV20-1
d_gene: TRBD1
j_gene: TRBJ2-7
abundance: few

CDR3nt: TGTGCCAGCAGTTTATATCGGGGTGCTAATCAGCCCCAGCATTTT
CDR3aa: CASSLYRGANQPQHF
v_gene: TRBV27
d_gene: .
j_gene: TRBJ1-5
abundance: .

CDR3nt: TGTGCCAGCAGTCCGCGGGGACTAGCGGGAGGCAATGAGCAGTTCTTC
CDR3aa: CASSPRGLAGGNEQFF
v_gene: TRBV27
d_gene: TRBD2
j_gene: TRBJ2-1
abundance: many

CDR3nt: TGTGCCAGTAGATTGGGGACAGGGAACACTTACACTGAAGCTTTCTTT
CDR3aa: CASRLGTGNTYTEAFF
v_gene: TRBV19
d_gene: TRBD1
j_gene: TRBJ1-1
abundance: few

CDR3nt: TGTGCCAGCAGCAATCAAATTTTCCCGATTGGACAGCCAGGCTACGAGCAGTACTTC
CDR3aa: CASSNQIFPIGQPGYEQYF
v_gene: TRBV21-1
d_gene: .
j_gene: TRBJ2-7
abundance: .

CDR3nt: TGTGCCAGCAGCTTACAGCCTTCTTGGACAGGGGACGAGCAGTACTTC
CDR3aa: CASSLQPSWTGDEQYF
v_gene: TRBV7-9
d_gene: TRBD1
j_gene: TRBJ2-7
abundance: .

CDR3nt: TGTGCCAGCAGTTACTCTGGGACCCCGGGAGGTGGCGAGCAGTACTTC
CDR3aa: CASSYSGTPGGGEQYF
v_gene: TRBV6-2/TRBV6-3
d_gene: TRBD2
j_gene: TRBJ2-7
abundance: many

CDR3nt: TGTGCCAGCAGCCTTCAAGGTCGCGGGGGGAGCTCCTACGAGCAGTACTTC
CDR3aa: CASSLQGRGGSSYEQYF
v_gene: TRBV4-2
d_gene: TRBD2
j_gene: TRBJ2-7
abundance: few

CDR3nt: TGTGCCAGCAGTTACGGGAAGCGGGAGGACTACAATGAGCAGTTCTTC
CDR3aa: CASSYGKREDYNEQFF
v_gene: TRBV6-2/TRBV6-3
d_gene: TRBD2
j_gene: TRBJ2-1
abundance: .

CDR3nt: TGTGCCAGCAGTAGCGGTCCTTCAGACCTCCAAGAGACCCAGTACTTC
CDR3aa: CASSSGPSDLQETQYF
v_gene: TRBV6-6
d_gene: .
j_gene: TRBJ2-5
abundance: many

CDR3nt: TGTGCCAGCAGCCAAGGCAGGTGGCACGAGACCCAGTACTTC
CDR3aa: CASSQGRWHETQYF
v_gene: TRBV2
d_gene: .
j_gene: TRBJ2-5
abundance: .

CDR3nt: TGTGCCAGCTCACCAGAGAGAGGGCGTCATGGCTACACCTTC
CDR3aa: CASSPERGRHGYTF
v_gene: TRBV18
d_gene: .
j_gene: TRBJ1-2
abundance: few

CDR3nt: TGTGCCAGCAGTTACCCGCCGGGACAGGGTTCCTACGAGCAGTACTTC
CDR3aa: CASSYPPGQGSYEQYF
v_gene: TRBV6-2/TRBV6-3
d_gene: TRBD1
j_gene: TRBJ2-7
abundance: .

CDR3nt: TGTGCCAGCAGTTTAGGAGGGTTACCCTACGAGCAGTACTTC
CDR3aa: CASSLGGLPYEQYF
v_gene: TRBV27
d_gene: .
j_gene: TRBJ2-7
abundance: few